One sample yielded the 10 T cell receptor beta chains listed below, sequenced in a study of blood T cell repertoires in COVID-19. The repertoire was sequenced with immunoSEQ multiplex PCR; TCRdb's copy has only in-frame clones and lacks some. The profile shows about 250,000 clones, around 88% of them singletons. The material sequenced was peripheral blood. Source of these receptors: a man between 35 and 55 years old with active or convalescent COVID-19.

V usage is TRBV5-6 and J usage is TRBJ2-3, with D perhaps matching TRBD1 (6 bases). V lost 1 base and J lost 1, with 19 bases in between. CDR1 is SGHDT and CDR2 is YYEEEE in the germline V gene. The CDR3 length is 18 residues. CDR3 DNA: TGTGCCAGCAGCTTGCCCATATTCAGGGGCCGGGGCACAGATACGCAGTATTTT. Translating gives CASSLPIFRGRGTDTQYF.

This clone occurred once. This chain connects TRBV9 to TRBJ2-2; 13 nucleotides line up with TRBD2. Germline lookup yields CDR1 SGDLS and CDR2 YYNGEE. The CDR3 has 17 residues. The V and J ends lost 0 bases and 8 bases, in that order; junction bases with no gene match: 7. This CDR3 reads CASSVGGLAGVGGELFF. The DNA for the CDR3 is TGTGCCAGCAGCGTAGGAGGACTAGCGGGAGTAGGGGGGGAGCTGTTTTTT. Using reference TRBV9 and TRBJ2-2 for the parts outside the CDR3, the full variable domain is DSGVTQTPKHLITATGQRVTLRCSPRSGDLSVYWYQQSLDQGLQFLIQYYNGEERAKGNILERFSAQQFPDLHSELNLSSLELGDSALYFCASSVGGLAGVGGELFFGEGSRLTVL.

To note about this clone: Other DNA variants within this sample encode the same CDR3. This chain connects TRBV5-1 to TRBJ1-1; D unresolved. The length of the CDR3 is 14 residues. V dropped 1 base and J dropped 1 base, with 8 bases sitting between them. Per the germline V gene, CDR1 is SGHRS and CDR2 is YFSETQ. This CDR3 is CASSLNTANTEAFF. The DNA of the CDR3 is TGCGCCAGCAGCTTGAACACAGCGAACACTGAAGCTTTCTTT.

V gene TRBV5-5 combines with J gene TRBJ1-2, with 7 bases lining up with TRBD1. Germline values: CDR1 SGHKS, CDR2 YYEKEE (reference sequence). The CDR3 is 17 amino acids. Trimming cost V 0 bases and J 0 bases; bases outside gene matches: 8. In nucleotides, the CDR3 is TGTGCCAGCAGCTTGGACAGGGGCATGGCGTCTAACTATGGCTACACCTTC. It is translated as CASSLDRGMASNYGYTF. Looking up the rest from reference TRBV5-5 and TRBJ1-2 gives the full variable domain: DAGVTQSPTHLIKTRGQQVTLRCSPISGHKSVSWYQQVLGQGPQFIFQYYEKEERGRGNFPDRFSARQFPNYSSELNVNALLLGDSALYLCASSLDRGMASNYGYTFGSGTRLTVV.

This chain links TRBV10-1 with TRBJ2-5, with D possibly being TRBD2 (5 bases). The CDR3 sequence is 13 residues long. The ends were cut back, 0 bases at V and 10 bases at J, with 12 bases in the middle. The germline gives CDR1 WNHNN, CDR2 SYGVQD (reference sequence). CDR3 protein: CASSESTVGSQYF. CDR3 sequence (DNA): TGCGCCAGCAGTGAGTCGACGGTGGGGAGCCAGTACTTC.

This rearrangement joins TRBV27 to TRBJ1-2; D gene unclear. Germline V gene data show CDR1 as MNHEY and CDR2 as SMNVEV (reference sequence). There are 14 residues in the CDR3. Trimming removed 3 bases from V and 3 bases from J, with 11 bases in between. CDR3: CASSFGESDYGYTF. The DNA for the CDR3 is TGTGCCAGCAGTTTCGGGGAGTCAGACTATGGCTACACCTTC.

CDR3 in DNA: TGTGCCAGCAGCGTAGCCGGGGACTCCAGGAGCTCCTACGAGCAGTACTTC. Its protein product is CASSVAGDSRSSYEQYF. The chain uses TRBV9 and TRBJ2-7; D is possibly TRBD2 (6 bases). This CDR3 has 17 amino acids. V shed 0 bases and J shed 0 bases, with 16 bases lying between them. Germline V gene lookup returns CDR1 SGDLS and CDR2 YYNGEE.

This rearrangement joins TRBV6-1 to TRBJ2-7, with a weak D call TRBD1 (6 bases). Trimming took off 1 base at V and 4 bases at J, with 11 bases between the two ends. The CDR3 is 14 residues long. Germline V CDR1 and CDR2: MNHNS, SASEGT. CDR3 region: CASSEGQDSYEQYF. In DNA, the CDR3 is TGTGCCAGCAGTGAAGGACAGGACTCGTACGAGCAGTACTTC.

The CDR3 DNA reads as TGCGCCAGCAGCTTGTTAGTGGACAGTAACACTGAAGCTTTCTTT. It yields the protein CASSLLVDSNTEAFF. This rearrangement joins TRBV5-1 to TRBJ1-1, with D possibly matching TRBD1 (6 bases). CDR1 and CDR2 (germline): SGHRS, YFSETQ. Trimming shortened V by 1 base and J by 2 bases, and 12 bases separated the two germline ends. This CDR3 is 15 amino acids long.

This chain uses TRBV24-1 with TRBJ2-1; D unresolved. The ends were cut back, 2 bases at V and 0 bases at J, with 13 bases in the middle. The CDR3 has 17 residues. The germline V gene has CDR1 KGHDR and CDR2 SFDVKD. In DNA form, the CDR3 reads TGTGCCACCAGTGATTCGGAGTCTATTAGCTCCTACAATGAGCAGTTCTTC. Translation: CATSDSESISSYNEQFF.